The 32 T cell receptor beta chains given below trace back to one sample, sequenced in a study of cytotoxic CD8 clonotypes in ibrutinib-treated CLL (TCRdb year 2021). The time point label of this sample denotes: approximately twelve months on ibrutinib. Receptor libraries were prepared by the immunoSEQ multiplex PCR assay. TCRdb retrieved this table from immuneACCESS and kept in-frame rearrangements only. Not all clones are present; in checked studies, unresolved V genes account for under half, and no reason is known for the remainder. The table for this sample lists over 110,000 clones; approximately 90% of them were counted only once. Roughly a tenth of the sample comes from the top ten. This material consisted of PBMCs, taken after 12 months of ibrutinib treatment. The receptors were sampled from a human donor with chronic lymphocytic leukemia.

J is TRBJ2-7 and V is TRBV7-2; 9 nucleotides align to TRBD2. This CDR3 spans 18 amino acids. Germline V CDR1 and CDR2: SGHTA, FQGNSA. V lost 1 base to trimming and J lost 5 bases; unmatched junction nucleotides: 15. The CDR3 DNA follows: TGTGCCAGCAGCTTAGTCGGTAGCGGGAGAGGTCGTCGTAACGAGCAGTACTTC. It codes for CASSLVGSGRGRRNEQYF.

This sequence joins TRBV4-2 and TRBJ2-2; tentative D call: TRBD2 (5 bases). V was shortened by 0 bases and J by 2 bases, with 7 bases between the two germline ends. Germline V gene sequence: CDR1 LGHNA, CDR2 YNFKEQ. The CDR3 length is 15 residues. The CDR3 region has the DNA TGTGCCAGCAGCCAAGAAGCGGCAAACACCGGGGAGCTGTTTTTT. Protein sequence: CASSQEAANTGELFF.

CDR3 nucleotides: TGTGCCAGCCGCCGGGCAGCGGGAGGCACAGATACGCAGTATTTT. As protein: CASRRAAGGTDTQYF. The chain has TRBV6-1 and TRBJ2-3, with 8 bases matching TRBD2. The CDR3 has 15 amino acids. Germline loops: CDR1 MNHNS, CDR2 SASEGT. V gave up 8 bases and J gave up 1 base; unmatched junction bases: 8.

The V gene is TRBV29-1, the J gene TRBJ2-3; 7 nucleotides match TRBD1. The germline V gene encodes CDR1 SQVTM and CDR2 ANQGSEA. J was trimmed by 4 bases and V by 8 bases; bases with no gene match: 9. The CDR3 spans 13 residues. CDR3 sequence: CSTGTDRADTQYF. The DNA for the CDR3 is TGCAGCACCGGGACAGACCGGGCAGATACGCAGTATTTT.

This chain joins TRBV5-1 and TRBJ1-1; D is ambiguous. Germline V gene data show CDR1 as SGHRS and CDR2 as YFSETQ. The V end lost 3 bases, the J end lost 4 bases, and 16 bases lay between the germline ends. The CDR3 has 15 residues. In DNA form, the CDR3 reads TGCGCCAGCAGCTCGAGGACTGAACCATCCACTGAAGCTTTCTTT. Translating gives CASSSRTEPSTEAFF.

The chain combines TRBV7-3 with TRBJ2-2, with D hard to call. Trimming stripped 3 bases from V and 1 base from J, with 6 bases between. The germline V gene encodes CDR1 SGHTA and CDR2 FQGTGA. The CDR3 covers 14 residues. The CDR3 nucleotides are TGTGCCAGCAGCTTCTCAGGGAACACCGGGGAGCTGTTTTTT. This codes for CASSFSGNTGELFF. Full variable domain (rest looked up from reference TRBV7-3 and TRBJ2-2): GAGVSQTPSNKVTEKGKYVELRCDPISGHTALYWYRQSLGQGPEFLIYFQGTGAADDSGLPNDRFFAVRPEGSVSTLKIQRTERGDSAVYLCASSFSGNTGELFFGEGSRLTVL.

The V call is TRBV19, the J call TRBJ2-1; unclear D gene. Trimming removed 6 bases from V and 4 bases from J, with 10 bases in between. This CDR3 spans 13 amino acids. CDR1 is LNHDA, CDR2 SQIVND, per germline (reference sequence). The CDR3, as DNA: TGTGCCAGTAGAAGGAACCAGTACAATGAGCAGTTCTTC. Protein: CASRRNQYNEQFF.

There are a few counts of this clone. The chain uses TRBV19 and TRBJ2-7; D unclear. V lost 6 bases and J 6 bases, leaving 15 bases between the germline ends. CDR1 and CDR2 (germline): LNHDA, SQIVND (reference sequence). The CDR3 is made up of 13 amino acids. The CDR3 DNA follows: TGTGCCAGTAGCAGTCGACCATCGGGCGAGCAGTACTTC. The encoded protein is CASSSRPSGEQYF.

V usage is TRBV4-2 and J usage is TRBJ2-2, with D perhaps being TRBD1 or TRBD2 (5 bases each). V lost 1 base to trimming and J lost 6 bases, with 27 bases between them. From germline, CDR1 is LGHNA and CDR2 YNFKEQ. CDR3 length: 20 residues. DNA for the CDR3: TGTGCCAGCAGCCAAGTTCGAGGGGCGTGGAATTCGGATGTCCCCGGGGAGCTGTTTTTT. Its protein is CASSQVRGAWNSDVPGELFF.

V is TRBV2 and J is TRBJ2-1; 10 nucleotides align to TRBD1. The CDR3 totals 16 residues. V gave up 2 bases and J gave up 9 bases; unmatched junction bases: 10. Germline V gene lookup returns CDR1 SNHLY and CDR2 FYNNEI. The CDR3 DNA sequence: TGTGCCAGCAGTGAACTTAGGGGACAGGGGTGGCCTGAGCAGTTCTTC. Translating gives CASSELRGQGWPEQFF.

The J gene is TRBJ2-1, the V gene TRBV7-3; D remains unclear. This CDR3 comprises 13 residues. V lost 4 bases and J lost 1, with 5 bases in between. Germline loops: CDR1 SGHTA, CDR2 FQGTGA. The CDR3 DNA sequence: TGTGCCAGCAGCTCTCAATCCTACAATGAGCAGTTCTTC. Protein: CASSSQSYNEQFF.

The V call is TRBV6-4, the J call TRBJ2-7; 9 positions match TRBD2. CDR1 and CDR2 from the germline V gene are MRHNA and SNTAGT. With 6 bases clipped from V and 0 bases from J, the junction kept 3 bases outside the gene matches. CDR3 length: 14 residues. DNA of the CDR3: TGTGCCAGCAGGATGACTAGCGGCTCCTACGAGCAGTACTTC. Protein sequence: CASRMTSGSYEQYF.

This rearrangement joins TRBV10-3 to TRBJ1-4, with 9 bases matching TRBD1. CDR3 size: 18 residues. CDR1 is ENHRY, CDR2 SYGVKD, per germline. Trimming took 2 bases from V and 0 from J; bases not matched to a gene: 7. The DNA for the CDR3 is TGTGCCATCAGTGAGGGGACAGGGAGGCAGGCAACTAATGAAAAACTGTTTTTT. This translates into CAISEGTGRQATNEKLFF.

The chain employs TRBV5-1 and TRBJ2-1; D is unresolved. V dropped 2 bases and J dropped 9 bases, with 12 bases sitting between them. CDR1 and CDR2 from the germline V gene are SGHRS and YFSETQ. The CDR3 covers 13 residues. The CDR3 is CASSLQTRSEQFF. CDR3 DNA sequence: TGCGCCAGCAGCTTACAAACGCGGAGTGAGCAGTTCTTC.

The chain links TRBV9 to TRBJ2-7, with D uncertain. Between the trimmed V and J ends, which lost 0 bases and 3 bases, there was a span of 4 bases. The length of the CDR3 is 12 residues. Germline CDR1 SGDLS, CDR2 YYNGEE. The CDR3 DNA sequence: TGTGCCAGCAGCGTAGACGACTACGAGCAGTACTTC. This sequence encodes CASSVDDYEQYF.

The V gene is TRBV28, the J gene TRBJ1-2; D ambiguous. Deletions cut 5 bases from V and 6 bases from J, with 7 bases between. Germline V gene data show CDR1 as MDHEN and CDR2 as SYDVKM. The length of the CDR3 is 11 residues. CDR3 coding DNA: TGTGCCAGCAGTGATCCCCATGGCTACACCTTC. This codes for CASSDPHGYTF.

This clone was detected only a few times. This chain connects TRBV29-1 to TRBJ1-1; a possible D gene is TRBD1 (6 bases). Germline assignment: CDR1 SQVTM and CDR2 ANQGSEA. Trimming left V 6 bases short and J 1 base short, with 9 bases between. The CDR3 totals 12 residues. In DNA form, the CDR3 reads TGCAGCGTCGCGACAGGGAACACTGAAGCTTTCTTT. The encoded protein is CSVATGNTEAFF.

This sequence joins TRBV6-5 and TRBJ1-2; no firm D call. The length of the CDR3 is 15 residues. V lost 5 bases to trimming and J lost 8 bases, with 21 bases between them. Germline V gene data show CDR1 as MNHEY and CDR2 as SVGAGI. This CDR3 reads CASSRGPPVIGGYTF. The CDR3 nucleotides are TGTGCCAGCAGTCGTGGGCCTCCTGTGATTGGGGGCTACACCTTC.

CDR3 coding DNA: TGTGCCAGCAGCGTAGGTGCCTCATACGAGCAGTACTTC. Its translation: CASSVGASYEQYF. V gene TRBV9 combines with J gene TRBJ2-7; the D is unclear. Germline CDR1 is SGDLS and CDR2 is YYNGEE. V was trimmed by 0 bases and J by 4 bases, leaving 8 bases between them. The CDR3 has 13 residues.

The chain carries TRBV5-1 and TRBJ1-1; possibly TRBD1 for D (6 bases). The CDR3 length is 14 residues. V shed 0 bases and J shed 6 bases, with 12 bases lying between them. Germline assignment: CDR1 SGHRS and CDR2 YFSETQ. The DNA for the CDR3 is TGCGCCAGCAGCTTGGCTGCAGGGGCGTCTGAAGCTTTCTTT. It translates to CASSLAAGASEAFF.

This chain uses TRBV5-6 with TRBJ2-1, with 8 bases fitting TRBD2. The CDR3 is 15 amino acids. CDR1 SGHDT and CDR2 YYEEEE come from the germline V gene. V shed 0 bases and J 4 bases; nucleotides not matched to a gene: 3. The CDR3 bases are TGTGCCAGCAGCTTGGGAGTAGCGGGATACAATGAGCAGTTCTTC. Translation: CASSLGVAGYNEQFF. The whole variable domain, remainder taken from reference TRBV5-6 and TRBJ2-1, is DAGVTQSPTHLIKTRGQQVTLRCSPKSGHDTVSWYQQALGQGPQFIFQYYEEEERQRGNFPDRFSGHQFPNYSSELNVNALLLGDSALYLCASSLGVAGYNEQFFGPGTRLTVL.

The chain has TRBV28 and TRBJ2-7; D remains ambiguous. The germline V gene encodes CDR1 MDHEN and CDR2 SYDVKM. The V end lost 2 bases, the J end lost 0 bases, and 2 bases lay between the germline ends. The CDR3 runs 12 residues. The CDR3 sequence: CASSLISYEQYF. Written as DNA, the CDR3 is TGTGCCAGCAGTTTAATCTCCTACGAGCAGTACTTC.

This clone was counted a single time. The chain recombines TRBV11-2 with TRBJ2-7, with a tentative D call TRBD2 (5 bases). Germline V lookup: CDR1 SGHAT, CDR2 FQNNGV. V shed 3 bases and J shed 2 bases, with 11 bases lying between them. This CDR3 contains 14 residues. CDR3 region: CASSFTREPYEQYF. CDR3 DNA sequence: TGTGCCAGCAGCTTTACCCGGGAACCCTACGAGCAGTACTTC.

This clone was recorded only once. The chain combines TRBV18 with TRBJ2-7; the D is unclear. V was clipped by 4 bases and J by 3 bases, with 13 bases between them. The CDR3 runs 14 residues. Germline-derived CDR1 and CDR2 are KGHSH and LQKENI. CDR3 sequence (DNA): TGTGCCAGCTCACGACCAGACGGGTACTACGAGCAGTACTTC. Protein sequence: CASSRPDGYYEQYF.

The V call is TRBV28, the J call TRBJ2-2; 8 bases are shared with TRBD2. The length of the CDR3 is 16 residues. CDR1 MDHEN and CDR2 SYDVKM come from the germline V gene. V gave up 1 base and J gave up 4 bases; unmatched junction bases: 5. In DNA form, the CDR3 reads TGTGCCAGCAGTTTATTCTTTGCGGGAGGCACCGGGGAGCTGTTTTTT. It specifies CASSLFFAGGTGELFF.

The rearrangement links TRBV27 to TRBJ2-7, with D maybe TRBD2 (5 bases). This CDR3 has 13 amino acids. The V gene's germline CDR1 is MNHEY and CDR2 SMNVEV (reference sequence). Deletions cut 3 bases from V and 3 bases from J, with 9 bases between. The CDR3 loop reads CASSFRAVYEQYF. The CDR3 coding sequence is TGTGCCAGCAGTTTTCGAGCGGTCTACGAGCAGTACTTC.

The V gene is TRBV18, the J gene TRBJ1-1; D ambiguous. The CDR3 loop spans 14 amino acids. Trimming cost V 3 bases and J 2 bases, with 10 bases left between them. CDR1 KGHSH and CDR2 LQKENI come from the germline V gene. The CDR3, as DNA: TGTGCCAGCTCACCGGATTCAGGAAACACTGAAGCTTTCTTT. It is translated as CASSPDSGNTEAFF.

V is TRBV6-5 and J is TRBJ2-7; D is undetermined. Germline V CDR1 and CDR2: MNHEY, SVGAGI. V was pared by 4 bases and J by 3 bases, with 13 bases between. There are 14 residues in the CDR3. As DNA, the CDR3 is TGTGCCAGCAGTTTCGGCCCATCCCACTACGAGCAGTACTTC. Translated, it gives CASSFGPSHYEQYF.

The V and J genes are TRBV6-5 and TRBJ1-3; the D gene is possibly TRBD1 (5 bases). Germline values: CDR1 MNHEY, CDR2 SVGAGI. The ends were cut back, 1 base at V and 8 bases at J, with 15 bases in the middle. The CDR3 contains 15 residues. CDR3 nucleotide sequence: TGTGCCAGCAGTTACTTCCTCGGGACGTCGGACACCATATATTTT. Its protein product is CASSYFLGTSDTIYF.

The rearrangement links TRBV5-1 to TRBJ2-7, with TRBD1 matching 9 bases. Germline CDR1 reads SGHRS; CDR2 reads YFSETQ. There are 16 residues in the CDR3. With V trimmed by 1 base and J by 5 bases, 10 bases remained unmatched. CDR3 nucleotide sequence: TGCGCCAGCAGCTTGTCAATGGGGACAGGGTGGAACGAGCAGTACTTC. Its protein product is CASSLSMGTGWNEQYF.

This chain links TRBV27 with TRBJ2-6; TRBD1 matches at 11 bases. There are 20 residues in the CDR3. From germline, CDR1 is MNHEY and CDR2 SMNVEV (reference sequence). Losses at the gene ends were 3 bases for V and 0 bases for J; bases not matched to a gene: 10. The CDR3 DNA reads TGTGCCAGCAGTTTCGACCAACCAGGGACAGGGGGCTCTGGGGCCAACGTCCTGACTTTC. Protein sequence: CASSFDQPGTGGSGANVLTF.

This sequence joins TRBV18 and TRBJ1-2; TRBD1 might be the D (5 bases). CDR1 KGHSH and CDR2 LQKENI come from the germline V gene. Trimming took 3 bases from V and 2 from J, leaving 7 bases between them. CDR3 length: 13 amino acids. In nucleotides, the CDR3 is TGTGCCAGCTCACCCGACAGAAACTATGGCTACACCTTC. It translates to CASSPDRNYGYTF.